This T cell receptor (beta chain) was sequenced in a study of blood T cells in healthy people across ages. Overall study findings and caveats: Estimated diversity, derived from one million T cells, was regarded as an underestimate.

The germline gives CDR1 DFQATT, CDR2 SNEGSKA (reference sequence). Germline trimming cut 5 bases from V and 3 bases from J; bases unmatched to any gene: 9. The CDR3 is 15 amino acids. Sample-barcoded 5' priming and a J-beta primer mix drove a second PCR of roughly 6 to 12 cycles. Via MiXCR, TCRdb re-called the 5' RACE reads, giving one row per CDR3 protein. The data hold approximately 690,000 distinct CDR3 sequences, with about 43% observed a single time. This clonotype was seen more than once but under ten times. Antigen: not known. What was sequenced was blood. The TCR sequence derives from an elderly man in good health. V usage is TRBV20-1 and J usage is TRBJ2-3; 9 nucleotides align to TRBD2. CDR3 sequence reads: CSARPGTSPTDTQYF. CDR3 sequence (DNA): TGCAGTGCTCGTCCCGGGACTAGCCCGACAGATACGCAGTATTTT.